Following are 2 T cell receptor beta chains from one sample sequenced in a study of T cells in Graves' hyperthyroidism and ophthalmopathy (dated by TCRdb to about 2019). The protocol used for the library was multiplex PCR. These reads were obtained on an Illumina HiSeq 2000. TCR beta CDR3 regions were amplified from RNA transcripts. For the first round of RT-PCR on the TCR CDR3, the HTBI primer set was used together with the Qiagen OneStep RT-PCR kit. Using fastp trimming at Q25 and MiXCR clonotype assembly, TCRdb reanalyzed the public sequencing data and kept in-frame beta chains. CDR3 protein sequences are deduplicated, and each keeps its most common genes and DNA. This sample gives hundreds of thousands of distinct CDR3 sequences in total; around 20% of them show up just once. Around a third of the sample belongs to the ten largest clones. Material: blood. The receptors derive from a man in his thirties or forties with Graves' ophthalmopathy.

This clonotype was counted many times. The CDR3 protein is CASSLVYGRDYEQYF. In nucleotides, the CDR3 is TGTGCCAGCAGCTTAGTATACGGGAGGGACTACGAGCAGTACTTC. This chain links TRBV7-8 with TRBJ2-7; 8 bases are a match to TRBD2. The ends lost 1 base at V and 3 bases at J; junction bases unmatched: 5. In germline, CDR1 is SGHVS, CDR2 FQNEAQ. The CDR3 length is 15 residues. Combining the CDR3 with reference TRBV7-8 and TRBJ2-7 gives the whole variable domain GAGVSQSPRYKVAKRGQDVALRCDPISGHVSLFWYQQALGQGPEFLTYFQNEAQLDKSGLPSDRFFAERPEGSVSTLKIQRTQQEDSAVYLCASSLVYGRDYEQYFGPGTRLTVT.

The sample holds many counts of this clonotype. This chain uses TRBV5-1 with TRBJ2-1; 7 nucleotides agree with TRBD1. After removal of 2 bases from V and 0 bases from J, the junction contained 2 bases not matched to a gene. Germline lookup yields CDR1 SGHRS and CDR2 YFSETQ. This CDR3 comprises 15 residues. CDR3 in amino acids: CASSLQGPSYNEQFF. Here the CDR3 DNA reads TGCGCCAGCAGCTTACAGGGGCCCTCCTACAATGAGCAGTTCTTC.